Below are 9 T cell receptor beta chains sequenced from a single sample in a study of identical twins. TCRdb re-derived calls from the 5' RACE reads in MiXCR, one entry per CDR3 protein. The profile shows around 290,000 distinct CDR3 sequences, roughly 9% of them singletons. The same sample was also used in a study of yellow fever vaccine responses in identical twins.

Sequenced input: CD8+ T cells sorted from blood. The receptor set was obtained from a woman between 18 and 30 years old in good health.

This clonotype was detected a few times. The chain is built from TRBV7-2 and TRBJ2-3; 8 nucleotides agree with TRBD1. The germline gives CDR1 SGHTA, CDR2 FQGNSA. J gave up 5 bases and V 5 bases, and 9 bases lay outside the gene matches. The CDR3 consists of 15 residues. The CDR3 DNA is TGTGCCAGCAGCCCCCACACAGGGGGTGTAGATACGCAGTATTTT. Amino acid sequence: CASSPHTGGVDTQYF. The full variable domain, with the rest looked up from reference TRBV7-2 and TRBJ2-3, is GAGVSQSPSNKVTEKGKDVELRCDPISGHTALYWYRQSLGQGLEFLIYFQGNSAPDKSGLPSDRFSAERTGGSVSTLTIQRTQQEDSAVYLCASSPHTGGVDTQYFGPGTRLTVL.

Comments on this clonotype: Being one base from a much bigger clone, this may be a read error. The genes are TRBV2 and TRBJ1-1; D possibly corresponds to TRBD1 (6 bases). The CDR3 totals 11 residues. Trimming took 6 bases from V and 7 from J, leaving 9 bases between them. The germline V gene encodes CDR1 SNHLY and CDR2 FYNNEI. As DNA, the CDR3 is TGTGCCAGCAGGGGGGGCATTGAAGCTTTCTTT. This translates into CASRGGIEAFF. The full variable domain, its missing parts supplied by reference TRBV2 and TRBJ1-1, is EPEVTQTPSHQVTQMGQEVILRCVPISNHLYFYWYRQILGQKVEFLVSFYNNEISEKSEIFDDQFSVERPDGSNFTLKIRSTKLEDSAMYFCASRGGIEAFFGQGTRLTVV.

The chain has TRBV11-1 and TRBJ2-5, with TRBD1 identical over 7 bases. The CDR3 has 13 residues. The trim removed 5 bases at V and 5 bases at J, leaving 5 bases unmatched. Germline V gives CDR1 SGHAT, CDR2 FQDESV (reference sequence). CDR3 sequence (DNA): TGTGCCAGCAGCCCAGGGGGAAGGGAGACCCAGTACTTC. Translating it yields CASSPGGRETQYF.

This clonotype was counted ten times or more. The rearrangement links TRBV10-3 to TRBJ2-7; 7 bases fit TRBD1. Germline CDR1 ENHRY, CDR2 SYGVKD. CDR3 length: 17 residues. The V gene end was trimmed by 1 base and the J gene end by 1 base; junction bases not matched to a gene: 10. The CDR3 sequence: CAISEFLQTGESYEQYF. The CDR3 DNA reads TGTGCCATCAGTGAGTTTCTCCAAACAGGGGAGTCCTACGAGCAGTACTTC.

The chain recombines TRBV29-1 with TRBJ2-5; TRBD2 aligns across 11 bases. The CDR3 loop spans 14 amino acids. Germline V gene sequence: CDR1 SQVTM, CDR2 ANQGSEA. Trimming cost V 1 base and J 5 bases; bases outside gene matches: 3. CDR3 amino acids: CSVEGRTSGETQYF. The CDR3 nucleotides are TGCAGCGTTGAAGGGAGGACTAGCGGGGAGACCCAGTACTTC. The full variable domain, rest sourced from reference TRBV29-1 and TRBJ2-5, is SAVISQKPSRDICQRGTSLTIQCQVDSQVTMMFWYRQQPGQSLTLIATANQGSEATYESGFVIDKFPISRPNLTFSTLTVSNMSPEDSSIYLCSVEGRTSGETQYFGPGTRLLVL.

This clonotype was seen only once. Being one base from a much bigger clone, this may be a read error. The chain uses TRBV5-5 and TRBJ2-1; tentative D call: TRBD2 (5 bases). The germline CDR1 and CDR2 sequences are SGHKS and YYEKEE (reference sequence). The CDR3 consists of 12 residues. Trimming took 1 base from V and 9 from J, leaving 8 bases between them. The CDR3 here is CASSLSAGEQFF. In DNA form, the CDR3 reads TGTGCCAGCAGCTTGAGCGCGGGTGAGCAGTTCTTC.

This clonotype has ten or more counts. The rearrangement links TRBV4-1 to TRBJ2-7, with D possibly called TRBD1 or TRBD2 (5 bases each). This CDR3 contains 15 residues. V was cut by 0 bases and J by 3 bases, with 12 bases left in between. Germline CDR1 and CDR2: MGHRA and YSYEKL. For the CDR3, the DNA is TGCGCCAGCAGCCAAGACACCGGGACGGGCTACGAGCAGTACTTC. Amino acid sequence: CASSQDTGTGYEQYF.

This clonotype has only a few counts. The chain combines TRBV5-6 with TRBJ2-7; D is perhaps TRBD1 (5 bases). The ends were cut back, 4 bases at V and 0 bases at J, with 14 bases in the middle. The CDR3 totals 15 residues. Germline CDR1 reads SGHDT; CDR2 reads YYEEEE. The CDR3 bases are TGTGCCAGCAGCCCCGGACATCTGTCCTCCTACGAGCAGTACTTC. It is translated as CASSPGHLSSYEQYF. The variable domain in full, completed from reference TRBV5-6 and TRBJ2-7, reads DAGVTQSPTHLIKTRGQQVTLRCSPKSGHDTVSWYQQALGQGPQFIFQYYEEEERQRGNFPDRFSGHQFPNYSSELNVNALLLGDSALYLCASSPGHLSSYEQYFGPGTRLTVT.

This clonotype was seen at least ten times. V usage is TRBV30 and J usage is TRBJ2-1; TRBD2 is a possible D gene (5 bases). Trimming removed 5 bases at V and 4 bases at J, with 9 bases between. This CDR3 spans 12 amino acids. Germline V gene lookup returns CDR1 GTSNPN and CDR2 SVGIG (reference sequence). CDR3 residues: CAWATGYNEQFF. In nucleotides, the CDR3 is TGTGCCTGGGCGACGGGATACAATGAGCAGTTCTTC. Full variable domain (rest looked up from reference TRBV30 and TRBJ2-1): SQTIHQWPATLVQPVGSPLSLECTVEGTSNPNLYWYRQAAGRGLQLLFYSVGIGQISSEVPQNLSASRPQDRQFILSSKKLLLSDSGFYLCAWATGYNEQFFGPGTRLTVL.